A selection of T cell receptor beta chains follows, all from one sample in a study of naive and memory T cell subsets. MiXCR, run by TCRdb on the UMI-ligation and nested PCR reads, gives a single entry per CDR3 protein. The profile shows over 100,000 distinct CDR3 sequences, about 14% of them singletons. Sequenced: naive CD8+ T cells from blood. These receptors all stem from a human donor in good health. Both conserved end residues are part of each CDR3. Each record gives: J gene, D gene, clone size, V gene, CDR3 DNA, CDR3 protein. A D gene is named only where the DNA matches it firmly. Expanded clones get a size class; other rows say once, few or many, or leave the size out.

J: TRBJ2-7; D: .; size: .; V: TRBV19; DNA: TGTGCCAGTAGTATAATAGGGCAGATGTACGTCGAGCAGTACTTC; CDR3: CASSIIGQMYVEQYF
J: TRBJ1-1; D: .; size: few; V: TRBV27; DNA: TGTGCCAGCAGTTACCCGGGGGGGCAGGCCCTAAACTTT; CDR3: CASSYPGGQALNF
J: TRBJ1-1; D: .; size: many; V: TRBV12-3/TRBV12-4; DNA: TGTGCCAGCAGTTTAGGGCCGATGAACACTGAAGCTTTCTTT; CDR3: CASSLGPMNTEAFF
J: TRBJ1-1; D: .; size: .; V: TRBV3-1; DNA: TGTGCCAGCAGCCAACTGTGGGGACCGAACACTGAAGCTTTCTTT; CDR3: CASSQLWGPNTEAFF
J: TRBJ2-7; D: TRBD1; size: many; V: TRBV6-2/TRBV6-3; DNA: TGTGCCAGCAGTTACCAAGGACAGGGGGATGAGCAGTACTTC; CDR3: CASSYQGQGDEQYF
J: TRBJ1-5; D: .; size: .; V: TRBV6-2/TRBV6-3; DNA: TGTGCCAGCAGTACCGTGGGGGGACGGCAGCCCCAGCATTTT; CDR3: CASSTVGGRQPQHF
J: TRBJ2-7; D: .; size: .; V: TRBV10-3; DNA: TGTGCCACAGGGGGGTCCGGGGAAAACTACGAGCAGTACTTC; CDR3: CATGGSGENYEQYF
J: TRBJ2-7; D: .; size: .; V: TRBV15; DNA: TGTGCCACCAGCAGAGGTAGCGAGTACGAGCAGTACTTC; CDR3: CATSRGSEYEQYF
J: TRBJ1-2; D: TRBD1; size: many; V: TRBV4-3; DNA: TGCGCCAGCAGCCAAGCTTTGGGACAGGCGGTGAGAGGCTACACCTTC; CDR3: CASSQALGQAVRGYTF
J: TRBJ2-1; D: .; size: .; V: TRBV29-1; DNA: TGCAGCGTTGTGCGGGATGAGCAGTTCTTC; CDR3: CSVVRDEQFF
J: TRBJ2-5; D: TRBD1; size: few; V: TRBV12-5; DNA: TGTGCTAGTGGTTCGGGACAGGGCTTGGAGACCCAGTACTTC; CDR3: CASGSGQGLETQYF
J: TRBJ1-5; D: .; size: .; V: TRBV6-2/TRBV6-3; DNA: TGTGCCAGCAGCAACCGCTCCTACAATCAGCCCCAGCATTTT; CDR3: CASSNRSYNQPQHF
J: TRBJ2-1; D: .; size: few; V: TRBV24-1; DNA: TGTGCCACCAGTGTGTCTAGTTTCGGTGAGCAGTTCTTC; CDR3: CATSVSSFGEQFF
J: TRBJ2-1; D: .; size: .; V: TRBV6-2/TRBV6-3; DNA: TGTGCCAGCAGTTACAATGAGGGAAGGGTTGAGCAGTTCTTC; CDR3: CASSYNEGRVEQFF
J: TRBJ2-7; D: TRBD2; size: .; V: TRBV7-9; DNA: TGTGCCAGCAGCTATGGACTAGCGGGGGAGCTCTCCTACGAGCAGTACTTC; CDR3: CASSYGLAGELSYEQYF
J: TRBJ2-7; D: TRBD1; size: .; V: TRBV27; DNA: TGTGCCAGCAGATACCGGGACAGGGTGTACGAGCAGTACTTC; CDR3: CASRYRDRVYEQYF
J: TRBJ2-7; D: .; size: few; V: TRBV29-1; DNA: TGCAGCGTTGCAACTGGGTCCTACGAGCAGTACTTC; CDR3: CSVATGSYEQYF
J: TRBJ2-5; D: .; size: .; V: TRBV6-1; DNA: TGTGCCAGCACGAACTTGGAGACCCAGTACTTC; CDR3: CASTNLETQYF
J: TRBJ2-5; D: .; size: few; V: TRBV6-1; DNA: TGTGCCAGCAGTGAACCGGACAACTTCCAAGAGACCCAGTACTTC; CDR3: CASSEPDNFQETQYF
J: TRBJ2-7; D: TRBD1; size: few; V: TRBV12-3/TRBV12-4; DNA: TGTGCCAGCAGACCAGACAGGGTCTACGAGCAGTACTTC; CDR3: CASRPDRVYEQYF
J: TRBJ2-5; D: TRBD1; size: .; V: TRBV18; DNA: TGTGCCAGCTCATCGACGGACAGGGCCCAAGAGACCCAGTACTTC; CDR3: CASSSTDRAQETQYF
J: TRBJ2-7; D: .; size: many; V: TRBV7-3; DNA: TGTGCCAGCAGCTTATTCCCTAGCGGGACAGGGGCTTACGAGCAGTACTTC; CDR3: CASSLFPSGTGAYEQYF
J: TRBJ2-3; D: .; size: few; V: TRBV7-2; DNA: TGTGCCAGCAGCTCTCCCCCCGACGGAGGCACAGATACGCAGTATTTT; CDR3: CASSSPPDGGTDTQYF
J: TRBJ1-1; D: .; size: many; V: TRBV20-1; DNA: TGCAGTGCTAGAGGCCTGACAGATCCGAACACTGAAGCTTTCTTT; CDR3: CSARGLTDPNTEAFF
J: TRBJ2-7; D: .; size: .; V: TRBV6-6; DNA: TGTGCCAGCAGCAACGGGGTCAGGGGACCCTACGAGCAGTACTTC; CDR3: CASSNGVRGPYEQYF
J: TRBJ2-7; D: .; size: .; V: TRBV24-1; DNA: TGTGCCACCAGTGATACCTGGGGCGAGCAGTACTTC; CDR3: CATSDTWGEQYF
J: TRBJ2-7; D: .; size: .; V: TRBV7-9; DNA: TGTGCCAGCAGCTTACTCACAGGTCTTACCTACGAGCAGTACTTC; CDR3: CASSLLTGLTYEQYF
J: TRBJ2-7; D: .; size: .; V: TRBV7-6; DNA: TGTGCCAGCAGCTCGGGGTCCAACTCCTACGAGCAGTACTTC; CDR3: CASSSGSNSYEQYF
J: TRBJ2-7; D: TRBD2; size: .; V: TRBV29-1; DNA: TGCAGCGTTGAAGCGGGAGGAGACCGCTACGAGCAGTACTTC; CDR3: CSVEAGGDRYEQYF
J: TRBJ2-1; D: TRBD2; size: .; V: TRBV7-9; DNA: TGTGCCAGCAGCCCCAGGACTAGCGGGGCCCGAGTCGGGCAGTTCTTC; CDR3: CASSPRTSGARVGQFF
J: TRBJ2-5; D: .; size: .; V: TRBV6-2/TRBV6-3; DNA: TGTGCCAGCAGTCCGGGACGGACACAAGAGACCCAGTACTTC; CDR3: CASSPGRTQETQYF
J: TRBJ2-1; D: TRBD1; size: few; V: TRBV5-5; DNA: TGTGCCAGCAGCGGACAGGGTACCTCGAGCTCCTACAATGAGCAGTTCTTC; CDR3: CASSGQGTSSSYNEQFF
J: TRBJ1-3; D: .; size: .; V: TRBV4-3; DNA: TGCGCCAGCAGCCAAGAGGTCTTCTCTGGAAACACCATATATTTT; CDR3: CASSQEVFSGNTIYF
J: TRBJ2-3; D: TRBD1; size: .; V: TRBV28; DNA: TGTGCCAGCAGTCCAAGGACAGGGTTCAGCACAGATACGCAGTATTTT; CDR3: CASSPRTGFSTDTQYF
J: TRBJ2-7; D: TRBD2; size: .; V: TRBV5-4; DNA: TGTGCCAGCAGCCTCGATCGGGGGGGCCGGTACGAGCAGTACTTC; CDR3: CASSLDRGGRYEQYF
J: TRBJ2-3; D: .; size: few; V: TRBV30; DNA: TGTGCCTGGAGTCCCCCCTTAGATACGCAGTATTTT; CDR3: CAWSPPLDTQYF
J: TRBJ2-7; D: TRBD2; size: few; V: TRBV5-4; DNA: TGTGCCAGCAGCTCTAGCGGCTACTCCTACGAGCAGTACTTC; CDR3: CASSSSGYSYEQYF
J: TRBJ2-1; D: TRBD2; size: .; V: TRBV4-1; DNA: TGCGCCAGCCAACCGGGACTAGCCGGTTCTGATCAGTTCTTC; CDR3: CASQPGLAGSDQFF
J: TRBJ1-1; D: .; size: many; V: TRBV29-1; DNA: TGCAGCGTTGAAGATCTTACAGCTGTGAACACTGAAGCTTTCTTT; CDR3: CSVEDLTAVNTEAFF
J: TRBJ2-3; D: TRBD2; size: many; V: TRBV4-3; DNA: TGCGCCAGCAGCCCGGGACTAGCGGGATCTAGCACAGATACGCAGTATTTT; CDR3: CASSPGLAGSSTDTQYF
J: TRBJ2-7; D: .; size: few; V: TRBV27; DNA: TGTGCCAGCAGTTTACGAGGGGTAGGCGACGAGCAGTACTTC; CDR3: CASSLRGVGDEQYF
J: TRBJ1-1; D: .; size: many; V: TRBV7-9; DNA: TGTGCCACATACAGTCCTGGACGGGAAGAAGCTTTCTTT; CDR3: CATYSPGREEAFF
J: TRBJ2-2; D: .; size: .; V: TRBV7-9; DNA: TGTGCCAGCAGCTTTGGGGCCGTGGAGCTGTTTTTT; CDR3: CASSFGAVELFF
J: TRBJ1-2; D: TRBD1; size: many; V: TRBV12-3/TRBV12-4; DNA: TGTGCCAGCAGTTTAGGGACAGGGGATTATGGCTACACCTTC; CDR3: CASSLGTGDYGYTF
J: TRBJ2-5; D: .; size: few; V: TRBV28; DNA: TGTGCCAGCAGGGGATATGAGACCCAGTACTTC; CDR3: CASRGYETQYF
J: TRBJ2-7; D: .; size: many; V: TRBV7-6; DNA: TGTGCCAGCAGCTTAGTTTTAGACGGGGGCGAGCAGTACTTC; CDR3: CASSLVLDGGEQYF